Shown below are 25 T cell receptor beta chains from a single sample sequenced in a study of glioma-infiltrating T cells after dendritic cell vaccination. TCRdb keeps only in-frame clones here, not all; method: immunoSEQ multiplex PCR. The data contain about 82,000 clones, 80% to 90% of them singletons. Material: blood, obtained before dendritic cell vaccination. Receptor source: a human donor with glioblastoma.

The chain carries TRBV6-1 and TRBJ2-1, with 7 bases lining up with TRBD2. Trimming at V came to 1 base and at J to 0 bases, leaving 3 bases not matched to a gene. The germline gives CDR1 MNHNS, CDR2 SASEGT. This CDR3 region has 16 residues. The chain's CDR3 is CASSEEAGSSYNEQFF. The DNA of the CDR3 is TGTGCCAGCAGTGAAGAAGCGGGGAGCTCCTACAATGAGCAGTTCTTC.

In its sample, this clone was seen once. This rearrangement joins TRBV5-1 to TRBJ2-2; 10 nucleotides agree with TRBD2. The CDR3 length is 14 residues. Unmatched junction bases numbered 1, after V lost 2 bases and J lost 6 bases. Germline V gene sequence: CDR1 SGHRS, CDR2 YFSETQ. The CDR3 nucleotides are TGCGCCAGCAGCTTAGGGACTAGCGCCGGGGAGCTGTTTTTT. Its protein is CASSLGTSAGELFF.

The rearrangement uses TRBV5-6 and TRBJ2-5; 9 bases are a match to TRBD1. Germline V gives CDR1 SGHDT, CDR2 YYEEEE. Losses at the gene ends were 0 bases for V and 5 bases for J; bases not matched to a gene: 5. This CDR3 has 15 amino acids. The CDR3 region has the DNA TGTGCCAGCAGCTTGGTCACAGGGGGCGGTGAGACCCAGTACTTC. This gives the protein CASSLVTGGGETQYF. The full variable domain, in which reference TRBV5-6 and TRBJ2-5 provide the parts outside the CDR3, is DAGVTQSPTHLIKTRGQQVTLRCSPKSGHDTVSWYQQALGQGPQFIFQYYEEEERQRGNFPDRFSGHQFPNYSSELNVNALLLGDSALYLCASSLVTGGGETQYFGPGTRLLVL.

The J gene is TRBJ2-3, the V gene TRBV30; 8 bases match TRBD2. Germline V lookup: CDR1 GTSNPN, CDR2 SVGIG (reference sequence). CDR3 size: 15 residues. J gave up 4 bases and V 0 bases, and 6 bases lay outside the gene matches. The chain's CDR3 is CAWSVGSSGPDTQYF. CDR3 nucleotides: TGTGCCTGGAGTGTTGGTTCTAGCGGGCCAGATACGCAGTATTTT.

The V call is TRBV4-1, the J call TRBJ2-2; perhaps TRBD1 as D (6 bases). This CDR3 contains 17 residues. Germline V gene lookup returns CDR1 MGHRA and CDR2 YSYEKL. Deletions cut 1 base from V and 2 bases from J, with 14 bases between. The CDR3 DNA reads TGCGCCAGCAGCCAAGTCAGGGGCCAATATAACACCGGGGAGCTGTTTTTT. The encoded protein is CASSQVRGQYNTGELFF.

This chain links TRBV6-6 with TRBJ2-1; the match to TRBD2 covers 8 bases. Germline values: CDR1 MNHNY, CDR2 SVGAGI (reference sequence). There are 13 residues in the CDR3. V lost 4 bases and J lost 9; bases outside the gene matches: 5. CDR3 bases: TGTGCCAGCAGTTCCCCCGGGGGGGCTGAGCAGTTCTTC. It yields the protein CASSSPGGAEQFF.

This sequence joins TRBV25-1 and TRBJ2-7; possibly TRBD2 for D (6 bases). The CDR3 totals 15 residues. Germline V CDR1 and CDR2: MGHDK, SYGVNS. V dropped 6 bases and J dropped 3 bases, with 18 bases sitting between them. CDR3 nucleotides: TGTGCCAGCAGCCAAACTAGCTTCTTAGGCTACGAGCAGTACTTC. Its protein product is CASSQTSFLGYEQYF.

J is TRBJ2-5 and V is TRBV2; 9 bases fit TRBD1. The CDR3 sequence is 14 residues long. Trimming at V came to 6 bases and at J to 5 bases, leaving 7 bases not matched to a gene. Germline CDR1 reads SNHLY; CDR2 reads FYNNEI. CDR3 in DNA: TGTGCCAGCAGCCGCACAGGGGGCTGGGAGACCCAGTACTTC. It yields the protein CASSRTGGWETQYF.

The chain combines TRBV2 with TRBJ2-3; 12 bases map to TRBD1. The germline V gene has CDR1 SNHLY and CDR2 FYNNEI. The ends lost 6 bases at V and 6 bases at J; junction bases unmatched: 4. The CDR3 totals 14 residues. This CDR3 reads CASRGQGAGDTQYF. CDR3 DNA sequence: TGTGCCAGCAGGGGACAGGGGGCTGGGGATACGCAGTATTTT.

This sequence joins TRBV9 and TRBJ2-1; tentative D call: TRBD2 (6 bases). Germline V gene data show CDR1 as SGDLS and CDR2 as YYNGEE. The CDR3 loop spans 14 amino acids. Trimming pared 0 bases from V and 7 bases from J, leaving 11 bases between. The CDR3 nucleotides are TGTGCCAGCAGCGTAGGGGGGGAGACTAATGAGCAGTTCTTC. It specifies CASSVGGETNEQFF.

CDR3 sequence: CASSEGGQLFKETQYF. In DNA form, the CDR3 reads TGTGCCAGCAGTGAAGGGGGACAGCTGTTCAAAGAGACCCAGTACTTC. This chain uses TRBV6-1 with TRBJ2-5, with 7 positions matching TRBD1. Trimming took 1 base from V and 3 from J; bases not matched to a gene: 8. Germline lookup yields CDR1 MNHNS and CDR2 SASEGT. The CDR3 is 16 residues long.

J is TRBJ2-1 and V is TRBV7-9; TRBD2 might be the D (7 bases). The germline CDR1 and CDR2 sequences are SEHNR and FQNEAQ (reference sequence). Trimming removed 1 base from V and 4 bases from J, with 11 bases in between. The CDR3 runs to 15 residues. In DNA form, the CDR3 reads TGTGCCAGCAGCTTAGGGGGGGGCGATTACAATGAGCAGTTCTTC. The encoded protein is CASSLGGGDYNEQFF.

The rearrangement joins TRBV5-4 to TRBJ1-2, with D perhaps TRBD1 (5 bases). The CDR3 extends over 14 amino acids. Trimming took 2 bases from V and 4 from J, leaving 12 bases between them. The germline gives CDR1 SGHNT, CDR2 YYREEE (reference sequence). CDR3 in DNA: TGTGCCAGCAGCTTAGGGGAAGGGGTCTATGGCTACACCTTC. Amino acids: CASSLGEGVYGYTF.

This clone was recorded once. The gene calls are TRBV7-8 and TRBJ2-1; TRBD1 agrees at 9 bases. This CDR3 comprises 14 residues. CDR1 and CDR2 from the germline V gene are SGHVS and FQNEAQ. Germline trimming cut 5 bases from V and 8 bases from J; bases unmatched to any gene: 7. The CDR3 region is CASSPGQGGDEQFF. CDR3 bases: TGTGCCAGCAGCCCGGGACAGGGTGGAGATGAGCAGTTCTTC.

J is TRBJ1-2 and V is TRBV5-5; D possibly corresponds to TRBD1 (6 bases). The CDR3 runs to 13 residues. V lost 5 bases and J lost 2, with 10 bases in between. Germline V gene data show CDR1 as SGHKS and CDR2 as YYEKEE (reference sequence). The DNA of the CDR3 is TGTGCCAGCAGTCAACAGGGAAACTATGGCTACACCTTC. This encodes CASSQQGNYGYTF.

The CDR3 reads CASSLEAFTDTQYF. The CDR3 DNA reads as TGTGCCAGCAGCTTAGAGGCTTTCACAGATACGCAGTATTTT. The gene calls are TRBV11-2 and TRBJ2-3, with unresolved D. The CDR3 contains 14 residues. Trimming took 0 bases from V and 2 from J, leaving 6 bases between them. Germline V gives CDR1 SGHAT, CDR2 FQNNGV.

The V gene is TRBV10-3, the J gene TRBJ2-7; 10 bases align to TRBD1. This CDR3 is built from 13 residues. The V gene's germline CDR1 is ENHRY and CDR2 SYGVKD. Trimming took 10 bases from V and 5 from J; bases not matched to a gene: 8. The CDR3 sequence is CATRGQGSDEQYF. CDR3 in DNA: TGTGCCACCCGGGGACAGGGGTCTGACGAGCAGTACTTC.

This clone appeared a single time. This chain links TRBV6-5 with TRBJ1-1, with D hard to call. Trimming stripped 5 bases from V and 5 bases from J, with 15 bases between. The CDR3 length is 14 residues. The germline V gene has CDR1 MNHEY and CDR2 SVGAGI. For the CDR3, the DNA is TGTGCCAGCAGTCCCCCGGGGTCGGGGACTGAAGCTTTCTTT. It is translated as CASSPPGSGTEAFF.

The J gene is TRBJ1-2, the V gene TRBV1; the listed D gene, TRBD1, was not tested against the DNA. TRBV1 is a pseudogene locus. The CDR3 consists of 14 residues. In DNA form, the CDR3 reads TGCACCAGCAGCCTCTGGACAGGTTCCTATGGCTACACCTTC. Translating it yields CTSSLWTGSYGYTF.

This chain connects TRBV5-1 to TRBJ2-3; possible D gene TRBD2, 6 bases. The CDR3 sequence is 14 residues long. Per germline, CDR1 SGHRS and CDR2 YFSETQ. Trimming stripped 3 bases from V and 6 bases from J, with 14 bases between. The chain's CDR3 is CASSSGSSWDTQYF. In DNA, the CDR3 is TGCGCCAGCAGCTCCGGGAGCTCCTGGGATACGCAGTATTTT. Full variable domain (remainder filled in from reference TRBV5-1 and TRBJ2-3): KAGVTQTPRYLIKTRGQQVTLSCSPISGHRSVSWYQQTPGQGLQFLFEYFSETQRNKGNFPGRFSGRQFSNSRSEMNVSTLELGDSALYLCASSSGSSWDTQYFGPGTRLTVL.

This clone was seen more than once but under ten times. This chain joins TRBV28 and TRBJ1-2; TRBD1 is a possible D gene (5 bases). Trimming took off 3 bases at V and 7 bases at J, with 18 bases between the two ends. This CDR3 region has 15 residues. The V gene's germline CDR1 is MDHEN and CDR2 SYDVKM. The DNA for the CDR3 is TGTGCCAGCAGTTTGGTCGGGACTTCGGTTCGTGGCTACACCTTC. Translation gives CASSLVGTSVRGYTF.

Worth noting for this clone: The same CDR3 can be traced to other DNA sequences in this sample. The chain uses TRBV6-1 and TRBJ1-6; tentative D call: TRBD1 (5 bases). Germline V CDR1 and CDR2: MNHNS, SASEGT. V was shortened by 3 bases and J by 6 bases, with 6 bases between the two germline ends. This CDR3 is built from 13 residues. As DNA, the CDR3 is TGTGCCAGCAGTGAGGGGCTTAATTCACCCCTCCACTTT. This translates into CASSEGLNSPLHF.

This chain uses TRBV5-1 with TRBJ1-2, with TRBD1 identical over 7 bases. Germline V CDR1 and CDR2: SGHRS, YFSETQ. This CDR3 is built from 12 residues. After removal of 5 bases from V and 6 bases from J, the junction contained 4 bases not matched to a gene. The chain's CDR3 is CASSPQGDGYTF. The CDR3 nucleotides read TGCGCCAGCAGTCCCCAGGGGGATGGCTACACCTTC.

The CDR3 nucleotides read TGTGCCAGCAGCGCAGGGTACCAAGAGACCCAGTACTTC. Its protein is CASSAGYQETQYF. V gene TRBV13 combines with J gene TRBJ2-5; D is possibly TRBD1 (5 bases). The CDR3 is 13 amino acids. CDR1 is PRHDT and CDR2 is FYEKMQ in the germline V gene (reference sequence). The germline V and J ends were trimmed by 5 bases and 0 bases, with 7 bases remaining between them.

In this sample, this clone turned up once. The rearrangement links TRBV11-2 to TRBJ2-3, with 12 bases aligning to TRBD2. This CDR3 spans 17 amino acids. Germline V gene lookup returns CDR1 SGHAT and CDR2 FQNNGV. The J segment lost 11 bases and the V segment lost 5 bases, leaving 17 bases of the junction unmatched. The CDR3 DNA reads as TGTGCCAGCAGCATCCCCTGGCGTGGGCTAGCGGGGGGGTGGCAGTATTTT. Translation: CASSIPWRGLAGGWQYF.